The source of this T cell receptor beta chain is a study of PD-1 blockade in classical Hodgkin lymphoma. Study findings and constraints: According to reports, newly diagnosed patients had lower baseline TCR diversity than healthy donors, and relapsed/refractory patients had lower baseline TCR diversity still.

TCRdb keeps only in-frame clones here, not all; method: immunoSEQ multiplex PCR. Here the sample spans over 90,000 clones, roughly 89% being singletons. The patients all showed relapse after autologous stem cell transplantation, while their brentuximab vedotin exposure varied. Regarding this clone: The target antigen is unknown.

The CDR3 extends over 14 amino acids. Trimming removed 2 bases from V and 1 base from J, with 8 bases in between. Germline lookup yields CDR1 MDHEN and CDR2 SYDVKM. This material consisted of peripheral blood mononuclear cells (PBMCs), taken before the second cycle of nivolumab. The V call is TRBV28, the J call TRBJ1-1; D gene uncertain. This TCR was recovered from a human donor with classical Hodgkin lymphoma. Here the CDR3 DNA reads TGTGCCAGCAGTTTAACCGCAGCGAACACTGAAGCTTTCTTT. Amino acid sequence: CASSLTAANTEAFF.